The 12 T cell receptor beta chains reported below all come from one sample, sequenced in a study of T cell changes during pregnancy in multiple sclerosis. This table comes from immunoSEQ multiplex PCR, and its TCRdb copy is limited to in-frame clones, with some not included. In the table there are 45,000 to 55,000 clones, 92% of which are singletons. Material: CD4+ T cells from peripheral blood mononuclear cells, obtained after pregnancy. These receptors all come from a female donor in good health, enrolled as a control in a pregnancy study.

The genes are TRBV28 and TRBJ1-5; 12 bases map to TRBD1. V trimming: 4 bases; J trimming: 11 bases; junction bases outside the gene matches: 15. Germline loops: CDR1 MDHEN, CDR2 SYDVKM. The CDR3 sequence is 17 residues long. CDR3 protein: CASSSPPGTGGSRTQHF. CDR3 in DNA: TGTGCCAGCAGTTCCCCACCCGGGACAGGGGGCAGTAGGACCCAGCATTTT.

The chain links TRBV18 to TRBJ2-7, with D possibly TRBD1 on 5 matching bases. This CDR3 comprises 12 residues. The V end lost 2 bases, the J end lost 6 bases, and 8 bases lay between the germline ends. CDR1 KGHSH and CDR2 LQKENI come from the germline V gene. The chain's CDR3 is CASSPRQTEQYF. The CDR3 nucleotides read TGTGCCAGCTCACCAAGACAGACCGAGCAGTACTTC. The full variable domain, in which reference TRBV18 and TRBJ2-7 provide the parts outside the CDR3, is NAGVMQNPRHLVRRRGQEARLRCSPMKGHSHVYWYRQLPEEGLKFMVYLQKENIIDESGMPKERFSAEFPKEGPSILRIQQVVRGDSAAYFCASSPRQTEQYFGPGTRLTVT.

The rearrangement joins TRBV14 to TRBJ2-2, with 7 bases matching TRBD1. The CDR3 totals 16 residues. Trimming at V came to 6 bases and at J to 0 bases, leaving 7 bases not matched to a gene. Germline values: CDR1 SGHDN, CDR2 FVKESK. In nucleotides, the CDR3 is TGTGCCAGCAGGCGTTCCGGGACAGCGAACACCGGGGAGCTGTTTTTT. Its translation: CASRRSGTANTGELFF.

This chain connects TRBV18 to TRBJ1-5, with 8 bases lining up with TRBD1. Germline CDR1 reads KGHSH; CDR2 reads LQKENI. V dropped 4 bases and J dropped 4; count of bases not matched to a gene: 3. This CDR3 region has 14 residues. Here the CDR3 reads CASSLNRGNQPQHF. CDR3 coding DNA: TGTGCCAGCTCACTAAACAGGGGGAATCAGCCCCAGCATTTT.

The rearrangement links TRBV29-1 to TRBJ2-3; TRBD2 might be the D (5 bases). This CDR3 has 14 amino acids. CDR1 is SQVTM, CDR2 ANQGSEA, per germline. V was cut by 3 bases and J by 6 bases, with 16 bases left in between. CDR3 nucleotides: TGCAGCGTTGACGTCCGCGGCGGGCAGGATACGCAGTATTTT. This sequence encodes CSVDVRGGQDTQYF.

This CDR3 reads CASRGTGTFNSPLHF. The DNA of the CDR3 is TGTGCCAGCAGAGGGACAGGGACGTTCAATTCACCCCTCCACTTT. V and J are TRBV28 and TRBJ1-6; 9 bases fit TRBD1. The CDR3 is made up of 15 amino acids. Germline trimming cut 6 bases from V and 7 bases from J; bases unmatched to any gene: 7. Looked up from germline, CDR1 is MDHEN and CDR2 is SYDVKM.

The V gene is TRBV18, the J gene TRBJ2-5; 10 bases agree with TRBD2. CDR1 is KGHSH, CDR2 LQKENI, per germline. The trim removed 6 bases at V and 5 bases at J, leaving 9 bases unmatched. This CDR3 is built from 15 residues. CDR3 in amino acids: CASSPTSGVGETQYF. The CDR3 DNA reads TGTGCCAGCTCCCCAACTAGCGGGGTTGGGGAGACCCAGTACTTC.

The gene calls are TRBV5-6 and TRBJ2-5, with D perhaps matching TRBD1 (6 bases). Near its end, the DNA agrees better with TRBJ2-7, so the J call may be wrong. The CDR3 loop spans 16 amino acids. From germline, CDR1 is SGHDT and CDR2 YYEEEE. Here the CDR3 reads CASSLETGLVSYEQYF. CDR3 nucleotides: TGTGCCAGCAGCCTGGAGACAGGTTTAGTCTCCTACGAGCAGTACTTC.

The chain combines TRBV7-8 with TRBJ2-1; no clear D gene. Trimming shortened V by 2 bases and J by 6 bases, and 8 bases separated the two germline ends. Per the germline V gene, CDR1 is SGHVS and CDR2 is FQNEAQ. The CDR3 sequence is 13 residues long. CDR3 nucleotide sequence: TGTGCCAGCAGCTTAAGACTTCGCAATGAGCAGTTCTTC. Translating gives CASSLRLRNEQFF.

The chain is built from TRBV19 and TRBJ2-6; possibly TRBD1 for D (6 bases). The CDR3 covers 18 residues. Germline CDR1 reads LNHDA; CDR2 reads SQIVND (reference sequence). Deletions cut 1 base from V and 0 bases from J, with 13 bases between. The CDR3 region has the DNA TGTGCCAGTAGTATAGGGGGGCGACTTTACTCTGGGGCCAACGTCCTGACTTTC. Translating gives CASSIGGRLYSGANVLTF.

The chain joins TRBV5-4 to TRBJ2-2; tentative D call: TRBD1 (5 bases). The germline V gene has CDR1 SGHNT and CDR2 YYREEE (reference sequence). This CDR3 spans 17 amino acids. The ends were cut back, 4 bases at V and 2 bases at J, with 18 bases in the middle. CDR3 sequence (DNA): TGTGCCAGCAGCCCCAACTCAGGGAAGGGCAACACCGGGGAGCTGTTTTTT. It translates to CASSPNSGKGNTGELFF.

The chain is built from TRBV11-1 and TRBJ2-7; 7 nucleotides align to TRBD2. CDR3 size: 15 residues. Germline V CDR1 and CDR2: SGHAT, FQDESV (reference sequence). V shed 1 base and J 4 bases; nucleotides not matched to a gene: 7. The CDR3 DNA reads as TGTGCCAGCAGCTTAGTAGCGGGCCAGGCGTACGAGCAGTACTTC. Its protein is CASSLVAGQAYEQYF.